A single sample gave rise to the 27 T cell receptor beta chains below, sequenced in a study of blood T cell repertoires in COVID-19. The assay was immunoSEQ multiplex PCR, and TCRdb's table has in-frame clones only and misses some. The data show about 94,000 clones, about four fifths seen once. The sequencing sample was made of peripheral blood. The receptors derive from a human donor in a cohort sampled during active COVID-19.

The rearrangement uses TRBV11-2 and TRBJ1-1, with no clear D. The CDR3 loop spans 14 amino acids. V was shortened by 1 base and J by 1 base, with 7 bases between the two germline ends. The germline CDR1 and CDR2 sequences are SGHAT and FQNNGV. The CDR3: CASSLGAGNTEAFF. Written as DNA, the CDR3 is TGTGCCAGCAGCTTAGGCGCAGGGAACACTGAAGCTTTCTTT.

The V and J genes are TRBV4-1 and TRBJ1-1; TRBD1 aligns across 10 bases. The CDR3 consists of 19 residues. Germline CDR1 and CDR2: MGHRA and YSYEKL. V gave up 1 base and J gave up 4 bases; unmatched junction bases: 15. Here the CDR3 reads CASSQGIGDRTGGSTEAFF. CDR3 sequence (DNA): TGCGCCAGCAGCCAAGGGATCGGGGATAGGACAGGGGGGAGCACTGAAGCTTTCTTT.

The chain couples TRBV6-5 to TRBJ2-5, with 11 nucleotides matching TRBD2. The CDR3 is 12 residues long. CDR1 and CDR2 (germline): MNHEY, SVGAGI. Unmatched junction bases numbered 6, after V lost 9 bases and J lost 9 bases. The CDR3 loop is CASGTSGVAQYF. The CDR3 region has the DNA TGTGCCAGTGGGACTAGCGGAGTGGCCCAGTACTTC.

The V call is TRBV5-1, the J call TRBJ2-2; D not certain. This CDR3 contains 16 residues. The V end lost 2 bases, the J end lost 0 bases, and 11 bases lay between the germline ends. CDR1 and CDR2 (germline): SGHRS, YFSETQ. CDR3 loop: CASSFHGGANTGELFF. Written as DNA, the CDR3 is TGCGCCAGCAGCTTCCACGGCGGAGCGAACACCGGGGAGCTGTTTTTT. Variable domain in full (rest from reference TRBV5-1 and TRBJ2-2): KAGVTQTPRYLIKTRGQQVTLSCSPISGHRSVSWYQQTPGQGLQFLFEYFSETQRNKGNFPGRFSGRQFSNSRSEMNVSTLELGDSALYLCASSFHGGANTGELFFGEGSRLTVL.

V usage is TRBV18 and J usage is TRBJ2-7; TRBD1 matches 9 bases. V lost 0 bases and J lost 7; bases outside the gene matches: 7. Germline V gives CDR1 KGHSH, CDR2 LQKENI. CDR3 size: 15 residues. The CDR3 spells CASSPPTGGSKEQYF. CDR3 in DNA: TGTGCCAGCTCACCACCGACAGGGGGGTCAAAGGAGCAGTACTTC.

The chain uses TRBV6-5 and TRBJ1-3, with unresolved D. Germline CDR1 is MNHEY and CDR2 is SVGAGI. This CDR3 region has 15 residues. V gave up 6 bases and J gave up 0 bases, with 12 bases separating them. CDR3 sequence (DNA): TGTGCCAGCAGGAGGCCCCTGAGCTCTGGAAACACCATATATTTT. It translates to CASRRPLSSGNTIYF.

V gene TRBV6-1 combines with J gene TRBJ2-7; D unresolved. The CDR3 spans 12 residues. The V end lost 0 bases, the J end lost 10 bases, and 10 bases lay between the germline ends. CDR1 and CDR2 from the germline V gene are MNHNS and SASEGT. The CDR3 reads CASSEALSPQYF. The DNA of the CDR3 is TGTGCCAGCAGTGAAGCCCTCTCTCCCCAGTACTTC.

V and J are TRBV5-8 and TRBJ2-7; D ambiguous. Trimming pared 2 bases from V and 6 bases from J, leaving 12 bases between. The CDR3 runs to 13 residues. Germline CDR1 SGHTS, CDR2 YDEGEE. The CDR3 coding sequence is TGTGCCAGCAGCTTCGGGTGGTATGGCGAGCAGTACTTC. This encodes CASSFGWYGEQYF.

The rearrangement uses TRBV24-1 and TRBJ2-7, with D possibly TRBD1 on 5 matching bases. Between the trimmed V and J ends, which lost 1 base and 2 bases, there was a span of 14 bases. Germline-derived CDR1 and CDR2 are KGHDR and SFDVKD. There are 16 residues in the CDR3. The CDR3 spells CATSDFQSRDTYEQYF. The CDR3 bases are TGTGCCACCAGTGATTTCCAAAGCAGGGATACCTACGAGCAGTACTTC.

The chain has TRBV28 and TRBJ2-7; possibly TRBD1 for D (6 bases). Trimming cost V 5 bases and J 6 bases, with 14 bases left between them. The CDR3 extends over 13 amino acids. CDR1 MDHEN and CDR2 SYDVKM come from the germline V gene. CDR3 loop: CASSTHRDSEQYF. CDR3 nucleotide sequence: TGTGCCAGCAGTACCCACAGGGATAGCGAGCAGTACTTC. Filled out from reference TRBV28 and TRBJ2-7, the complete variable domain reads DVKVTQSSRYLVKRTGEKVFLECVQDMDHENMFWYRQDPGLGLRLIYFSYDVKMKEKGDIPEGYSVSREKKERFSLILESASTNQTSMYLCASSTHRDSEQYFGPGTRLTVT.

This sequence joins TRBV12-1 and TRBJ1-4. TRBV12-1 is described as a pseudogene. There are 18 residues in the CDR3. The CDR3, as DNA: TGTGCCAGCAGCCCGATTGCGGGGGCGGTGGGGACTAATGAAAAACTGTTTTTT. It specifies CASSPIAGAVGTNEKLFF.

This rearrangement joins TRBV15 to TRBJ2-7; a possible D gene is TRBD2 (5 bases). V was cut by 8 bases and J by 2 bases, with 7 bases left in between. Germline V gene data show CDR1 as LNHNV and CDR2 as YYDKDF (reference sequence). The CDR3 totals 11 residues. For the CDR3, the DNA is TGTGCCACCGACTACACCTACGAGCAGTACTTC. Encoded protein: CATDYTYEQYF.

This clone was detected only a few times. This chain joins TRBV10-3 and TRBJ2-1; 9 bases line up with TRBD2. The CDR3 contains 15 residues. Per the germline V gene, CDR1 is ENHRY and CDR2 is SYGVKD. With V trimmed by 0 bases and J by 4 bases, 1 base remained unmatched. CDR3 loop: CAISESSGRYNEQFF. In nucleotides, the CDR3 is TGTGCCATCAGTGAGTCGAGCGGGAGGTACAATGAGCAGTTCTTC.

The sample holds one count of this clone. Distinct nucleotide sequences in the sample also encode this CDR3. The chain couples TRBV5-1 to TRBJ2-3; D gene unclear. Germline assignment: CDR1 SGHRS and CDR2 YFSETQ. V gave up 0 bases and J gave up 0 bases, with 5 bases separating them. This CDR3 spans 14 amino acids. This CDR3 reads CASSLGTSTDTQYF. CDR3 bases: TGCGCCAGCAGCTTGGGTACTAGCACAGATACGCAGTATTTT.

This clone has more than one count but fewer than ten. This chain connects TRBV20-1 to TRBJ1-1, with D unclear. Trimming cost V 5 bases and J 7 bases, with 8 bases left between them. In germline, CDR1 is DFQATT, CDR2 SNEGSKA (reference sequence). The length of the CDR3 is 10 residues. The CDR3 nucleotides are TGCAGTGCTCTTCAGGATGAAGCTTTCTTT. It is translated as CSALQDEAFF.

In its sample, this clone was seen a few times. The V gene is TRBV10-3, the J gene TRBJ2-1; D is unclear. Germline V gives CDR1 ENHRY, CDR2 SYGVKD. This CDR3 has 15 amino acids. V was shortened by 3 bases and J by 4 bases, with 13 bases between the two germline ends. CDR3 region: CAISEALAAYNEQFF. The CDR3 nucleotides read TGTGCCATCAGTGAAGCGCTGGCAGCGTACAATGAGCAGTTCTTC.

As DNA, the CDR3 is TGTGCCAGCAGCCAAGGGGGAGGGACAGGGACTTTCTTT. As protein: CASSQGGGTGTFF. The chain uses TRBV3-1 (or the pseudogene TRBV3-2) and TRBJ1-1; TRBD1 aligns across 9 bases. J gave up 12 bases and V 1 base, and 6 bases lay outside the gene matches. The CDR3 is 13 amino acids. Germline V CDR1 and CDR2: LGHDT, YNNKEL (reference sequence).

In this sample, this clone turned up a few times. CDR3 sequence reads: CASSLVSSYEQYF. The CDR3 coding sequence is TGTGCCAGCAGCTTAGTCAGCTCCTACGAGCAGTACTTC. The V gene is TRBV11-2, the J gene TRBJ2-7; D is unresolved. V lost 1 base, J lost 0 bases, and 4 bases lay in between. CDR1 is SGHAT and CDR2 is FQNNGV in the germline V gene. The CDR3 extends over 13 amino acids. The full variable domain, in which reference TRBV11-2 and TRBJ2-7 provide the parts outside the CDR3, is EAGVAQSPRYKIIEKRQSVAFWCNPISGHATLYWYQQILGQGPKLLIQFQNNGVVDDSQLPKDRFSAERLKGVDSTLKIQPAKLEDSAVYLCASSLVSSYEQYFGPGTRLTVT.

This chain uses TRBV28 with TRBJ2-7, with D tentatively TRBD1 (6 bases). The CDR3 has 12 residues. Germline CDR1 MDHEN, CDR2 SYDVKM. Trimming removed 8 bases from V and 2 bases from J, with 10 bases in between. CDR3: CASGTSPYEQYF. The CDR3 DNA reads TGTGCCAGCGGGACAAGCCCCTACGAGCAGTACTTC.

The V gene is TRBV12-3 or TRBV12-4, the J gene TRBJ2-5, with D tentatively TRBD2 (6 bases). The CDR3 is 13 amino acids. Trimming took 3 bases from V and 4 from J, leaving 9 bases between them. CDR3 protein: CASSFGGVETQYF. The CDR3, as DNA: TGTGCCAGCAGTTTCGGGGGAGTAGAGACCCAGTACTTC.

The rearrangement uses TRBV2 and TRBJ2-7; D perhaps matches TRBD2 (6 bases). The CDR3 is made up of 13 amino acids. V lost 7 bases and J lost 6, with 16 bases in between. In germline, CDR1 is SNHLY, CDR2 FYNNEI. This chain's CDR3 is CASNGLREREQYF. CDR3 in DNA: TGTGCCAGCAATGGGCTCCGGGAGCGCGAGCAGTACTTC.

The chain is built from TRBV27 and TRBJ1-1, with 7 nucleotides matching TRBD1. Germline CDR1 is MNHEY and CDR2 is SMNVEV (reference sequence). The trim removed 2 bases at V and 4 bases at J, leaving 4 bases unmatched. This CDR3 is 14 amino acids long. CDR3 loop: CASSLNRGGTEAFF. The CDR3 region has the DNA TGTGCCAGCAGTTTAAACAGGGGAGGCACTGAAGCTTTCTTT.

The chain is built from TRBV28 and TRBJ2-7; 7 nucleotides agree with TRBD2. V was clipped by 6 bases and J by 13 bases; unmatched bases: 9. This CDR3 is 11 amino acids long. The germline gives CDR1 MDHEN, CDR2 SYDVKM. CDR3 residues: CASSLSGWLYF. The CDR3 nucleotides read TGTGCCAGCAGCCTTAGCGGGTGGCTATACTTC.

This sequence joins TRBV6-5 and TRBJ1-2; 12 positions agree with TRBD1. The germline CDR1 and CDR2 sequences are MNHEY and SVGAGI. The length of the CDR3 is 14 residues. V lost 7 bases and J lost 7; bases outside the gene matches: 7. CDR3 region: CASNKGDRGLGYTF. CDR3 in DNA: TGTGCCAGCAACAAAGGGGACAGGGGGCTTGGCTACACCTTC.

This chain joins TRBV28 and TRBJ1-2, with a weak D call TRBD1 (5 bases). V was shortened by 9 bases and J by 6 bases, with 14 bases between the two germline ends. CDR1 and CDR2 (germline): MDHEN, SYDVKM. The CDR3 consists of 12 residues. The CDR3 nucleotides are TGTGCCAGTGTATCAGGGTTGCATGGCTACACCTTC. It encodes CASVSGLHGYTF.

This clone showed up just once. The chain joins TRBV11-2 to TRBJ2-7; a possible D gene is TRBD2 (7 bases). There are 14 residues in the CDR3. With 5 bases removed from V and 5 bases from J, the gap between germline ends came to 16 bases. Germline CDR1 reads SGHAT; CDR2 reads FQNNGV. The CDR3 sequence is CASSLQWGGDEQYF. The DNA of the CDR3 is TGTGCCAGCAGCCTACAATGGGGGGGCGACGAGCAGTACTTC.

This chain joins TRBV5-3 and TRBJ1-6; no definite D call. TRBV5-3 is an open reading frame, and its role is uncertain. Trimming removed 0 bases from V and 0 bases from J, with 13 bases in between. The CDR3 totals 18 residues. CDR3 loop: CARSLVPHNGSYNSPLHF. The CDR3 DNA reads TGTGCCAGAAGCTTGGTGCCCCACAATGGCTCCTATAATTCACCCCTCCACTTT.